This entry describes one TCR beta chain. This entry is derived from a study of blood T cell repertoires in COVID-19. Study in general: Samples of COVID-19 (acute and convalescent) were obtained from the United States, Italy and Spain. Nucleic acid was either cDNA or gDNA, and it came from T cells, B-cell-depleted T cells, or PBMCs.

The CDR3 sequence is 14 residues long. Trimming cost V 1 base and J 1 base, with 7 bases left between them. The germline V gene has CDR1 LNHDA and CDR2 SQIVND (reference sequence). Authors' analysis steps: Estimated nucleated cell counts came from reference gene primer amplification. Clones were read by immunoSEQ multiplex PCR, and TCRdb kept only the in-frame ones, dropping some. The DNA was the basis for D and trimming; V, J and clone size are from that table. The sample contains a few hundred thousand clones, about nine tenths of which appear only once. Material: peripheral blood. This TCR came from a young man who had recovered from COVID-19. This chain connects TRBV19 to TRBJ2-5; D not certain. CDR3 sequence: CASSIVPGQETQYF. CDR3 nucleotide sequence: TGTGCCAGTAGTATAGTCCCAGGCCAAGAGACCCAGTACTTC.